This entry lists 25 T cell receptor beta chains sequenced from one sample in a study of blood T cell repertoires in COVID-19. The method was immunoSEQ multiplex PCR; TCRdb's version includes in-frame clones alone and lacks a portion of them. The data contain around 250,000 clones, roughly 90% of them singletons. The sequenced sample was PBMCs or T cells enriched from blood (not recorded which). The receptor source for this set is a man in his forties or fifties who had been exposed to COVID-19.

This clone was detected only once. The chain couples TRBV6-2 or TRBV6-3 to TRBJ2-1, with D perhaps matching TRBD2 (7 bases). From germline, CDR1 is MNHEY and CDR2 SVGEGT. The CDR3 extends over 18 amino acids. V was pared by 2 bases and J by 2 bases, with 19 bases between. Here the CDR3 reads CASSYPSLVGGPYNEQFF. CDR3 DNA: TGTGCCAGCAGTTACCCGAGTTTGGTGGGGGGGCCCTACAATGAGCAGTTCTTC.

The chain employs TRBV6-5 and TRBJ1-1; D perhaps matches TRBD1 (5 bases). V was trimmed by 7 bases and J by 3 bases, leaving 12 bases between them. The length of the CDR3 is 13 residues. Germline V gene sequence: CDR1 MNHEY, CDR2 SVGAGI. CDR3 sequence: CASTVGADTEAFF. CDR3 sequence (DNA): TGTGCCAGCACCGTTGGGGCGGACACTGAAGCTTTCTTT.

The chain's CDR3 is CASSMNIYGYTF. CDR3 nucleotides: TGTGCCAGTAGTATGAACATCTATGGCTACACCTTC. The V gene is TRBV19, the J gene TRBJ1-2; D is unresolved. CDR1 is LNHDA, CDR2 SQIVND, per germline (reference sequence). CDR3 length equals 12 residues. Trimming stripped 3 bases from V and 4 bases from J, with 6 bases between.

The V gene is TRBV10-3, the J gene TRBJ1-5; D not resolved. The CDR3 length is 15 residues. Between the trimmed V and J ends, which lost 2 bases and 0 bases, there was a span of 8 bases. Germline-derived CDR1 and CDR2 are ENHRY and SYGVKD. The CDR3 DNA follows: TGTGCCATCAGTGAGGAGGCTTATAGCAATCAGCCCCAGCATTTT. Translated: CAISEEAYSNQPQHF.

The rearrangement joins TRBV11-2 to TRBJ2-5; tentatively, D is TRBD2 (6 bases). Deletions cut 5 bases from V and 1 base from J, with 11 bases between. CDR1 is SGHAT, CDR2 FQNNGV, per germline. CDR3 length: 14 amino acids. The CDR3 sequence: CASSPGRTQETQYF. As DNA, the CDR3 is TGTGCCAGCAGCCCCGGGAGAACCCAAGAGACCCAGTACTTC.

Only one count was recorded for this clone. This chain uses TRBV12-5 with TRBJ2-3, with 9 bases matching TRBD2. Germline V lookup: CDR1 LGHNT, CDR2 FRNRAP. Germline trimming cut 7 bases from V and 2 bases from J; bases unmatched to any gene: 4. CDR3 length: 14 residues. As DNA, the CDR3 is TGTGCTAGTGCGGCGGGAGGGTACACAGATACGCAGTATTTT. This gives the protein CASAAGGYTDTQYF.

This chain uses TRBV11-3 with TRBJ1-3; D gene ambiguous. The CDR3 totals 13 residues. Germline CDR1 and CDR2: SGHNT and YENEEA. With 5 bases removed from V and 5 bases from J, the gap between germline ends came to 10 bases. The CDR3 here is CASSPPARNTIYF. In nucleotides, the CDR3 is TGTGCCAGCAGCCCGCCTGCGAGAAACACCATATATTTT.

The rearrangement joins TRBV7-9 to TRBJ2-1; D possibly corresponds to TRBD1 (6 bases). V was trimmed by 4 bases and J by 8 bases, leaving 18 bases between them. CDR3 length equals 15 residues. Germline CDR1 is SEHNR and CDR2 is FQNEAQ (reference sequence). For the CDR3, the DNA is TGTGCCAGCAGCTCTGACAGGACGGAGCATCATGAGCAGTTCTTC. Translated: CASSSDRTEHHEQFF.

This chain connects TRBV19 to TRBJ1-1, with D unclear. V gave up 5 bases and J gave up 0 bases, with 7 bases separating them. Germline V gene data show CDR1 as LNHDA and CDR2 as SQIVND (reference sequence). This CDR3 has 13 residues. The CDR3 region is CASSPSVNTEAFF. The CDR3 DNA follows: TGTGCCAGTAGTCCCTCCGTGAACACTGAAGCTTTCTTT. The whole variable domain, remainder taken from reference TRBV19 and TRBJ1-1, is DGGITQSPKYLFRKEGQNVTLSCEQNLNHDAMYWYRQDPGQGLRLIYYSQIVNDFQKGDIAEGYSVSREKKESFPLTVTSAQKNPTAFYLCASSPSVNTEAFFGQGTRLTVV.

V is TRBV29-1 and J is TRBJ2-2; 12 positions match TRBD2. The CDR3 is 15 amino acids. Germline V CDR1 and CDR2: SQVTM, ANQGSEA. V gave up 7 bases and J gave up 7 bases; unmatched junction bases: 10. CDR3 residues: CSAASGRAGHGELFF. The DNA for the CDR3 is TGCAGCGCCGCTAGCGGGAGGGCCGGTCACGGGGAGCTGTTTTTT.

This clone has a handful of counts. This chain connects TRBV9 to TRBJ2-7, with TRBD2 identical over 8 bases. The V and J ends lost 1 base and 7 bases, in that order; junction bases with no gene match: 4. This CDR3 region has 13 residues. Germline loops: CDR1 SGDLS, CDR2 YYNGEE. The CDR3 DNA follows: TGTGCCAGCAGCGTATCGGGAGGGAGGGAGCAGTACTTC. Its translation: CASSVSGGREQYF.

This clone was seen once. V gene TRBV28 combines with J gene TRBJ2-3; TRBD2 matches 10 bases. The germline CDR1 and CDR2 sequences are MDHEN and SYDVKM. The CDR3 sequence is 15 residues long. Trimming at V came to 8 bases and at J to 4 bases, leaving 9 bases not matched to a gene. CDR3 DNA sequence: TGTGCCAGCTCTTTAGCGGGAGGAGGACCAGATACGCAGTATTTT. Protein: CASSLAGGGPDTQYF. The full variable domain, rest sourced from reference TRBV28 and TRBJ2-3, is DVKVTQSSRYLVKRTGEKVFLECVQDMDHENMFWYRQDPGLGLRLIYFSYDVKMKEKGDIPEGYSVSREKKERFSLILESASTNQTSMYLCASSLAGGGPDTQYFGPGTRLTVL.

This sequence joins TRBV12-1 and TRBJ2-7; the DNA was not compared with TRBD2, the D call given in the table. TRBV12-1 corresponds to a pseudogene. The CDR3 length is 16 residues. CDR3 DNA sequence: TGTGCCAGCAGCTTTTGGACTAGACCCAGTCCCTACGAGCAGTACTTC. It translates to CASSFWTRPSPYEQYF.

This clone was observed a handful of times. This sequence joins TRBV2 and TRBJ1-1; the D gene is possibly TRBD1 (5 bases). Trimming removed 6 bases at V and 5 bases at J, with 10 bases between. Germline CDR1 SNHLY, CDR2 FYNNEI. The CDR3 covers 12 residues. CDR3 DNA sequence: TGTGCCAGCAGAAATCAGGGTACTGAAGCTTTCTTT. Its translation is CASRNQGTEAFF.

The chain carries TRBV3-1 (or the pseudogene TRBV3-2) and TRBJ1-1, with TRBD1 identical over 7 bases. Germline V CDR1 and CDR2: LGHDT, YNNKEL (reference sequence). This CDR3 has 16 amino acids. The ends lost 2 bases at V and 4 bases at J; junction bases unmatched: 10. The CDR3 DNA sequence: TGTGCCAGCAGCCAAAGAATGTCGACAGGGAGCACTGAAGCTTTCTTT. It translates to CASSQRMSTGSTEAFF.

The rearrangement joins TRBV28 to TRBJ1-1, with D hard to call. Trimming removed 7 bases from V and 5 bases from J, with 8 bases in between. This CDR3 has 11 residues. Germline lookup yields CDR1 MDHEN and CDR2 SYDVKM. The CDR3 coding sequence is TGTGCCAGCAAATCTTATACTGAAGCTTTCTTT. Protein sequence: CASKSYTEAFF.

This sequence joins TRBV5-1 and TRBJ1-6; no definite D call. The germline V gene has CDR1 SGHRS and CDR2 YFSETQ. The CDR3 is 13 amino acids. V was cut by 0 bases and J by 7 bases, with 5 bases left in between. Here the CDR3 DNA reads TGCGCCAGCAGCTTGGATCTGAATTCACCCCTCCACTTT. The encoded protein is CASSLDLNSPLHF.

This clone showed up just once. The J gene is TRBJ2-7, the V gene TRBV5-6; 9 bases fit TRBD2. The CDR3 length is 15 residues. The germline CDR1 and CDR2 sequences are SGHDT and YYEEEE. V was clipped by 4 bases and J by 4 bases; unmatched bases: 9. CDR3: CASSPVAGDDYEQYF. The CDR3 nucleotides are TGTGCCAGCAGCCCGGTAGCGGGAGACGATTACGAGCAGTACTTC.

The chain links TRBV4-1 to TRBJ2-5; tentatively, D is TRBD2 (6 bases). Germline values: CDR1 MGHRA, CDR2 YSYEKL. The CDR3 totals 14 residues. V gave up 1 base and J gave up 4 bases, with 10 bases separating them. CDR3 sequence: CASSQVELAETQYF. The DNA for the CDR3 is TGCGCCAGCAGCCAAGTGGAACTAGCAGAGACCCAGTACTTC.

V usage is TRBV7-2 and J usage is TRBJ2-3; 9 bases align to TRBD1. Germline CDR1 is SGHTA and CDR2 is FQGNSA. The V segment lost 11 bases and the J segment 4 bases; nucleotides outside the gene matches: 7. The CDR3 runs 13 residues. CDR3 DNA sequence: TGTGCCGGACCACAGGGGGCGTCAGATACGCAGTATTTT. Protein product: CAGPQGASDTQYF.

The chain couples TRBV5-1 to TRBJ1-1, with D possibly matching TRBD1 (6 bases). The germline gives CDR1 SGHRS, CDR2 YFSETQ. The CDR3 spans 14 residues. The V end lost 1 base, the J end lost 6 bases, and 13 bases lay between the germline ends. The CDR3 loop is CASSLSQGIAEAFF. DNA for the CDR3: TGCGCCAGCAGCTTGTCCCAGGGGATTGCTGAAGCTTTCTTT.

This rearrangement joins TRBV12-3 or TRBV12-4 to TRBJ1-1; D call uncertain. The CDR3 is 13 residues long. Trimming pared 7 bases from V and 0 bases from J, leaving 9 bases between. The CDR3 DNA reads TGTGCCAGCATGGTGTACATGAACACTGAAGCTTTCTTT. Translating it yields CASMVYMNTEAFF.

CDR3 amino acids: CASRPFRDTEAFF. CDR3 sequence (DNA): TGTGCCAGCAGGCCCTTTCGGGACACTGAAGCTTTCTTT. The rearrangement links TRBV2 to TRBJ1-1; D remains ambiguous. Trimming left V 6 bases short and J 3 bases short, with 11 bases between. This CDR3 contains 13 residues. Germline-derived CDR1 and CDR2 are SNHLY and FYNNEI. The full variable domain, with the rest looked up from reference TRBV2 and TRBJ1-1, is EPEVTQTPSHQVTQMGQEVILRCVPISNHLYFYWYRQILGQKVEFLVSFYNNEISEKSEIFDDQFSVERPDGSNFTLKIRSTKLEDSAMYFCASRPFRDTEAFFGQGTRLTVV.

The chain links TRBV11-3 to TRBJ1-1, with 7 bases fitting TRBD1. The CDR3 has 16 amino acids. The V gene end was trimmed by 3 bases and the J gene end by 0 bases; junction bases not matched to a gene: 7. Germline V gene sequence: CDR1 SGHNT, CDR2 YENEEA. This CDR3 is CASSFTGAPMNTEAFF. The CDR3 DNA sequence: TGTGCCAGCAGCTTTACAGGGGCGCCGATGAACACTGAAGCTTTCTTT.

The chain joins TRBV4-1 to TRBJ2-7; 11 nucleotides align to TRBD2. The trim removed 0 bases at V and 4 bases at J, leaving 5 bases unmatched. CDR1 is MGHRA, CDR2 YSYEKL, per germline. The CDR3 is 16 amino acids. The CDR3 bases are TGCGCCAGCAGCCAAGACCCTAGCGGGAGGAAGTACGAGCAGTACTTC. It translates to CASSQDPSGRKYEQYF.